These 2 T cell receptor beta chains came from one sample sequenced in a study of T cells after yellow fever vaccination. MiXCR was run by TCRdb on the 5' RACE reads, yielding one entry per CDR3 protein. The sample carries a few hundred thousand distinct CDR3 sequences, about 19% recorded once. The source was PBMCs, collected 15 days after the yellow fever booster vaccination. The receptors were sampled from a man in his thirties or forties who received the YFV17D yellow fever vaccine.

V and J are TRBV24-1 and TRBJ2-1; TRBD2 matches 15 bases. Germline loops: CDR1 KGHDR, CDR2 SFDVKD. The trim removed 5 bases at V and 8 bases at J, leaving 0 bases unmatched. The CDR3 runs to 14 residues. CDR3: CATSGTSGGDEQFF. CDR3 bases: TGTGCCACCAGTGGGACTAGCGGGGGGGATGAGCAGTTCTTC.

This clonotype was picked up a small number of times. V is TRBV7-8 and J is TRBJ2-1, with no clear D. The CDR3 consists of 15 residues. Germline V CDR1 and CDR2: SGHVS, FQNEAQ. Trimming shortened V by 5 bases and J by 6 bases, and 17 bases separated the two germline ends. Here the CDR3 DNA reads TGTGCCAGCAGCCCAAGACGGCTATTTAGCAATGAGCAGTTCTTC. Encoded protein: CASSPRRLFSNEQFF.